The 10 T cell receptor beta chains given below trace back to one sample, sequenced in a study of T cell changes during pregnancy in multiple sclerosis. Using immunoSEQ multiplex PCR, the repertoire was profiled, and TCRdb retains in-frame clones only, with some absent. The data show 89,000 or so clones, with about 89% seen just once and 3.5% held by the top ten. Source: PBMCs, taken in the first trimester of pregnancy. The origin of the receptors is a female donor in good health, serving as a control in a pregnancy study. Some clones in this sample may be carry-over from other donors' samples.

CDR3: CASSRGKRERGTDTQYF. DNA of the CDR3: TGTGCCAGCAGCAGAGGGAAGCGGGAGCGTGGCACAGATACGCAGTATTTT. This chain uses TRBV7-9 with TRBJ2-3; 8 positions match TRBD2. The germline CDR1 and CDR2 sequences are SEHNR and FQNEAQ (reference sequence). The CDR3 is 17 amino acids. V lost 5 bases to trimming and J lost 1 base; unmatched junction nucleotides: 11.

In its sample, this clone was seen a few times. The V and J genes are TRBV29-1 and TRBJ1-1; 7 bases agree with TRBD1. Germline CDR1 is SQVTM and CDR2 is ANQGSEA. The CDR3 spans 12 residues. With 7 bases clipped from V and 4 bases from J, the junction kept 6 bases outside the gene matches. The CDR3 nucleotides read TGCAGCGCTCTGACAGGGACCACTGAAGCTTTCTTT. Translating it yields CSALTGTTEAFF.

This sequence joins TRBV28 and TRBJ2-1, with TRBD1 matching over 8 bases. This CDR3 comprises 14 residues. Germline loops: CDR1 MDHEN, CDR2 SYDVKM. V trimming: 3 bases; J trimming: 6 bases; junction bases outside the gene matches: 4. CDR3 DNA sequence: TGTGCCAGCAGTTTTTCTGGGACAGGCAATGAGCAGTTCTTC. It translates to CASSFSGTGNEQFF.

This chain joins TRBV6-5 and TRBJ1-4; 8 bases are shared with TRBD1. The CDR3 extends over 16 amino acids. The germline V gene encodes CDR1 MNHEY and CDR2 SVGAGI. With 4 bases clipped from V and 5 bases from J, the junction kept 9 bases outside the gene matches. The CDR3 region has the DNA TGTGCCAGCAGTTTACTTTACCGGGACAGGAATGAAAAACTGTTTTTT. Translated: CASSLLYRDRNEKLFF.

The J gene is TRBJ2-3, the V gene TRBV4-2, with D perhaps matching TRBD2 (5 bases). Trimming removed 1 base from V and 0 bases from J, with 11 bases in between. The length of the CDR3 is 16 residues. The V gene's germline CDR1 is LGHNA and CDR2 YNFKEQ. CDR3 bases: TGTGCCAGCAGCCAAGTGGGTCGGACTAGCACAGATACGCAGTATTTT. The encoded protein is CASSQVGRTSTDTQYF.

This clone has just one count. V is TRBV18 and J is TRBJ1-5, with no clear D. The CDR3 extends over 14 amino acids. The V gene's germline CDR1 is KGHSH and CDR2 LQKENI. Trimming took off 2 bases at V and 2 bases at J, with 7 bases between the two ends. The CDR3 is CASSPVSGNQPQHF. CDR3 DNA: TGTGCCAGCTCACCAGTGTCGGGCAATCAGCCCCAGCATTTT.

This chain connects TRBV28 to TRBJ2-1, with D tentatively TRBD1 (6 bases). There are 12 residues in the CDR3. Germline lookup yields CDR1 MDHEN and CDR2 SYDVKM. The V and J ends lost 9 bases and 9 bases respectively, with 15 bases between them. The CDR3 reads CASLTGRGEQFF. The CDR3 region has the DNA TGTGCCAGTCTGACAGGTCGAGGTGAGCAGTTCTTC.

Written as DNA, the CDR3 is TGTGCCAGCAGCTCCGAAAGGGGTTTTAGCAATCAGCCCCAGCATTTT. Amino acids: CASSSERGFSNQPQHF. The genes are TRBV5-8 and TRBJ1-5; TRBD1 is a possible D gene (5 bases). This CDR3 comprises 16 residues. V was trimmed by 3 bases and J by 0 bases, leaving 13 bases between them. Per the germline V gene, CDR1 is SGHTS and CDR2 is YDEGEE.

This chain links TRBV30 with TRBJ1-4, with TRBD1 as a possible D gene (5 bases). From germline, CDR1 is GTSNPN and CDR2 SVGIG (reference sequence). Trimming stripped 2 bases from V and 8 bases from J, with 12 bases between. The CDR3 runs 13 residues. CDR3 sequence: CAWSRQGGEKLFF. CDR3 DNA sequence: TGTGCCTGGAGTCGTCAGGGAGGGGAAAAACTGTTTTTT. Together with reference TRBV30 and TRBJ1-4, the CDR3 gives the full variable domain: SQTIHQWPATLVQPVGSPLSLECTVEGTSNPNLYWYRQAAGRGLQLLFYSVGIGQISSEVPQNLSASRPQDRQFILSSKKLLLSDSGFYLCAWSRQGGEKLFFGSGTQLSVL.

The chain links TRBV7-8 to TRBJ2-1; 7 bases fit TRBD2. This CDR3 is built from 15 residues. Germline CDR1 reads SGHVS; CDR2 reads FQNEAQ. After removal of 1 base from V and 6 bases from J, the junction contained 6 bases not matched to a gene. CDR3 loop: CASSLVGGSFNEQFF. DNA of the CDR3: TGTGCCAGCAGCTTAGTGGGGGGGTCGTTCAATGAGCAGTTCTTC.